This TCR beta chain was captured in a study of T cells in women clearing cervical HPV infection. Study-wide results and limits: CIN3+ cases had significantly higher TCR richness than controls; evenness did not differ.

A note on this clone: Its matching antigen is unknown. The DNA ends 3 residues before the CDR3 does, and the rest of the CDR3 is filled in from the germline J gene.

immunoSEQ multiplex PCR used an average of roughly 1,100 ng genomic DNA. Only in-frame clones appear in the TCRdb table, and some are missing; sequencing was by immunoSEQ multiplex PCR. The sample has 48,000 or so clones. V was cut by 8 bases and J by 4 bases, with 10 bases left in between. The CDR3 has 12 residues. Germline-derived CDR1 and CDR2 are KGHSH and LQKENI. HPV was found by MY09/MY11 PCR and dot-blot genotyping. Source material: blood buffy coat. The chain has TRBV18 and TRBJ2-3; no definite D call. This clonotype originated in a woman aged 18-70 years with a cervical HPV16 infection that either progressed to CIN3+ or cleared (not recorded which). CDR3 residues: CASDARSDTQYF. The CDR3 DNA, read in part, is TGTGCCAGCGACGCTAGATCAGATACG.